The present T cell receptor beta chain was sequenced within a study of blood T cell repertoires in COVID-19. Trimming took 6 bases from V and 7 from J; bases not matched to a gene: 7. This CDR3 is built from 13 residues. CDR1 is SQVTM, CDR2 ANQGSEA, per germline. Authors' methods: By means of reference gene primer amplification, nucleated cell counts were estimated. Using immunoSEQ multiplex PCR, the repertoire was profiled, and TCRdb retains in-frame clones only, with some absent. From that table come the V and J calls and clone size; the DNA was used to work out D and trimming. The sample carries about 120,000 clones, about 79% recorded once.

This chain connects TRBV29-1 to TRBJ1-5, with TRBD1 matching 9 bases. The sample comprised peripheral blood. The receptor was isolated from a woman of 80 years or more with acute or convalescent COVID-19. The CDR3 protein is CSVGTGRGQPQHF. Written as DNA, the CDR3 is TGCAGCGTAGGGACAGGGCGAGGCCAGCCCCAGCATTTT.